This T cell receptor (beta chain) is drawn from a study of STAT3 mutations in large granular lymphocyte leukemia. About the study: Among longitudinally sequenced T-LGLL patients, roughly half had canonical activating STAT3 mutations detected.

Worth noting for this clone: No antigen is known for it.

Study-wide points: In T-cell large granular lymphocyte leukemia, about half of patients showed multiple immunodominant subclonotypes. All newly emerging clones after therapy were STAT3 wild type.

Tens of thousands of productive templates were obtained per sample on average. Only in-frame clones appear in the TCRdb table, and some are missing; sequencing was by immunoSEQ multiplex PCR. Of some 15,000 clones in the sample, approximately 84% are singletons; the top ten hold under 65%. The V end was cut by 3 bases, the J end by 1 base, with 7 bases between. This CDR3 spans 13 amino acids. Per germline, CDR1 PRHDT and CDR2 FYEKMQ (reference sequence). This chain connects TRBV13 to TRBJ2-7; D gene ambiguous. This clonotype was sampled from a man aged 60 to 69 with T-cell large granular lymphocyte leukemia. Some clones in this sample may be carry-over from other donors' samples. The sequencing input was peripheral blood mononuclear cells. Here the CDR3 DNA reads TGTGCCAGCAGCTTGGGGTCTTCCTACGAGCAGTACTTC. Residues: CASSLGSSYEQYF.